This is a list of T cell receptor beta chains from one sample in a study of blood T cell repertoires in COVID-19. Assay: immunoSEQ multiplex PCR; the TCRdb copy retains only in-frame clones and omits some. The data contain approximately 100,000 clones, about nine tenths of them seen just once; the ten biggest clones take up 10%. Sequencing was performed on peripheral blood. Receptor source: a man aged 45-60 years with acute or convalescent COVID-19. The CDR3 runs from the conserved cysteine through the conserved F or W. A D gene is named only where the DNA matches it firmly. Clone size is given for some rows only: seen once, a few or many times, or a class if the clone is expanded.

d_gene	v_gene	abundance	j_gene	CDR3nt	CDR3aa
TRBD2	TRBV6-2/TRBV6-3	NA	TRBJ2-7	TGTGCCAGCACCCCCCGGTTAACGGGAGGCCACCTAGAGCAGTACTTC	CASTPRLTGGHLEQYF
NA	TRBV5-6	once	TRBJ2-7	TGTGCCAGCAGCTTGTTCACCTCCCGGTCCCCCGAGCAGTACTTC	CASSLFTSRSPEQYF
NA	TRBV3-1/TRBV3-2	NA	TRBJ1-4	TGTGCCAGCAGCGGAGATGTAGGAGCTAATGAAAAACTGTTTTTT	CASSGDVGANEKLFF
NA	TRBV5-1	NA	TRBJ1-2	TGCGCCAGCAGCTTGTCTCAAGGGGTTATTTCGTACTACACCTTC	CASSLSQGVISYYTF
NA	TRBV6-5	NA	TRBJ2-3	TGTGCCAGCGCCCTAGGACTGATCACAGATACGCAGTATTTT	CASALGLITDTQYF
TRBD1	TRBV19	NA	TRBJ2-7	TGTGCCAGTAGTAACCGCCGGACAGGGCGGGACTACGAGCAGTACTTC	CASSNRRTGRDYEQYF
NA	TRBV15	NA	TRBJ1-3	TGTGCCACCAGCAGAGGGGGGGGTGCTTCTGGAAACACCATATATTTT	CATSRGGGASGNTIYF
NA	TRBV7-9	NA	TRBJ1-4	TGTGCCAGCAGCTTAGGCGGAAGAGCGACTAATGAAAAACTGTTTTTT	CASSLGGRATNEKLFF
TRBD2	TRBV5-1	NA	TRBJ2-1	TGCGCCAGCAGCTTGGGAGGTAGCGGGAGCGGTGAGCAGTTCTTC	CASSLGGSGSGEQFF
NA	TRBV6-5	NA	TRBJ2-5	TGTGCCAGCCGGGATATTGGTGTCAAAGAGACCCAGTACTTC	CASRDIGVKETQYF
NA	TRBV6-5	NA	TRBJ1-1	TGTGCCAGCAGCACTTTGAACACTGAAGCTTTCTTT	CASSTLNTEAFF
NA	TRBV7-2	NA	TRBJ2-3	TGTGCCAGCAGCCCCGGACTGCTGAATACGCAGTATTTT	CASSPGLLNTQYF
TRBD1	TRBV6-6	NA	TRBJ1-5	TGTGCCAGCACCCGGGACAGGGTAAGTCAGCCCCAGCATTTT	CASTRDRVSQPQHF
NA	TRBV12-3/TRBV12-4	NA	TRBJ1-1	TGTGCCAGCAGTTTGAACGGGGGGATTAAGGCTTTCTTT	CASSLNGGIKAFF
NA	TRBV5-1	NA	TRBJ1-3	TGCGCCAGCAGCTTGGGTACAGGGATAGACTCTGGAAACACCATATATTTT	CASSLGTGIDSGNTIYF
NA	TRBV7-2	NA	TRBJ2-7	TGTGCCAGCAGCTTAGTAGCTAGCTTTGAGACCGAGCAGTACTTC	CASSLVASFETEQYF
TRBD2	TRBV5-4	NA	TRBJ2-1	TGTGCCAGCAGACCAGAAACTAGCGGGAGGTACTCCTACAATGAGCAGTTCTTC	CASRPETSGRYSYNEQFF
NA	TRBV20-1	NA	TRBJ2-5	TGCAGTGCTAGTGGGGTGACACAAGAGACCCAGTACTTC	CSASGVTQETQYF
TRBD2	TRBV30	NA	TRBJ2-4	TGTGCCTGGGGGAGGACTAGCGGGACTGGAAACATTCAGTACTTC	CAWGRTSGTGNIQYF
NA	TRBV10-1	NA	TRBJ1-1	TGCGCCAGCAGCGCCTTGAGGGACACTGAAGCTTTCTTT	CASSALRDTEAFF
NA	TRBV6-6	few	TRBJ2-2	TGTGCCAGCAGTTACTACGGGGACACCGGGGAGCTGTTTTTT	CASSYYGDTGELFF
TRBD1	TRBV19	NA	TRBJ2-7	TGTGCCAGTAGTATGGACGGACAGGGGGCAGGGGAGCAGTACTTC	CASSMDGQGAGEQYF
TRBD1	TRBV5-1	once	TRBJ2-3	TGCGCCAGCAGCTTGGAGTTTACAGGGGGCATGTCAGATACGCAGTATTTT	CASSLEFTGGMSDTQYF
TRBD1	TRBV7-6	NA	TRBJ2-1	TGTGCCAGCAGCACACCACAGGGGGCCAATGAGCAGTTCTTC	CASSTPQGANEQFF
TRBD1	TRBV20-1	NA	TRBJ1-2	TGCAGTGCTAGTGGCCAGGGACAGTCTCTCTATGGCTACACCTTC	CSASGQGQSLYGYTF
TRBD1	TRBV3-1/TRBV3-2	once	TRBJ2-7	TGTGCCAGCGCCAGGGGACAGAGCTCCTACGAGCAGTACTTC	CASARGQSSYEQYF
NA	TRBV12-3/TRBV12-4	NA	TRBJ2-3	TGTGCCAGCGTCCCCGGGGGTACAGATACGCAGTATTTT	CASVPGGTDTQYF
NA	TRBV11-3	NA	TRBJ2-3	TGTGCCAGCAGCTCTTCCGGTCGTACGCAGTATTTT	CASSSSGRTQYF
TRBD1	TRBV5-1	few	TRBJ1-2	TGCGCCAGCAGCTTGGAGGGACAGGGCCGCGGCTACACCTTC	CASSLEGQGRGYTF
NA	TRBV18	few	TRBJ2-5	TGTGCCAGCTCACCAGGGGGCGAAGAGACCCAGTACTTC	CASSPGGEETQYF
TRBD2	TRBV9	NA	TRBJ2-1	TGTGCCAGCAGCCCTCGGCCTAGCGGGTGGGGTAACAATGAGCAGTTCTTC	CASSPRPSGWGNNEQFF
NA	TRBV30	NA	TRBJ2-1	TGTGCCTGGACCGAAGGGGGTGTCTCCTACAATGAGCAGTTCTTC	CAWTEGGVSYNEQFF
TRBD2	TRBV18	NA	TRBJ2-7	TGTGCCAGCTCACCACCGATGGGACTAGAAATCCCAGGTGGAGGGCAGTACTTC	CASSPPMGLEIPGGGQYF
TRBD2	TRBV9	NA	TRBJ2-1	TGTGCCAGCAGCGGGAGGACAGTCAGGGCTAGCGGGAGGACGGATGAGCAGTTCTTC	CASSGRTVRASGRTDEQFF
TRBD1	TRBV30	NA	TRBJ1-6	TGTGCCTGGAGGGGACAGGGGTATTCACCCCTCCACTTT	CAWRGQGYSPLHF
TRBD2	TRBV3-1/TRBV3-2	NA	TRBJ2-1	TGTGCCAGCAGCCAAGATGGACTAGCGGGAGGATCGGCCTACAATGAGCAGTTCTTC	CASSQDGLAGGSAYNEQFF
TRBD1	TRBV3-1/TRBV3-2	NA	TRBJ2-5	TGTGCCAGCAGCCTAGACAGGGAAATAAGAGAGACCCAGTACTTC	CASSLDREIRETQYF
TRBD2	TRBV5-4	NA	TRBJ2-7	TGTGCCAGCAGCCTCGGGACTAGCGAGAATTACGAGCAGTACTTC	CASSLGTSENYEQYF
NA	TRBV30	NA	TRBJ2-3	TGTGCCTGGAGTGTAGCGATTCCCCCCACAGATACGCAGTATTTT	CAWSVAIPPTDTQYF
NA	TRBV5-1	NA	TRBJ1-3	TGCGCCAGCAGCCCGGGGAGGACACAGCCAAACACCATATATTTT	CASSPGRTQPNTIYF
NA	TRBV4-2	NA	TRBJ2-1	TGTGCCAGCAGCCGGGCACTAGGCTACAATGAGCAGTTCTTC	CASSRALGYNEQFF
NA	TRBV28	NA	TRBJ2-3	TGTGCCAGCAGTCAAGGGGGTAGCACAGATACGCAGTATTTT	CASSQGGSTDTQYF
NA	TRBV2	NA	TRBJ1-4	TGTGCCAGCAGCGTTGGACAGACTAATGAAAAACTGTTTTTT	CASSVGQTNEKLFF
NA	TRBV5-1	NA	TRBJ2-1	TGCGCCAGCAGCCCACCTTTAGGGGGAGGGCCGGATGAGCAGTTCTTC	CASSPPLGGGPDEQFF
TRBD1	TRBV6-5	NA	TRBJ1-3	TGTGCCAGCAGTACGGGACAGGGAGGAAACACCATATATTTT	CASSTGQGGNTIYF
NA	TRBV5-5	NA	TRBJ1-2	TGTGCCAGCAGCTTGGGGCAGGCAAGTTCCTATGGCTACACCTTC	CASSLGQASSYGYTF
TRBD1	TRBV30	NA	TRBJ1-5	TGTGCCTGGAGTGTGGGCAGGGGGGTTCTTAATCAGCCCCAGCATTTT	CAWSVGRGVLNQPQHF
TRBD2	TRBV11-3	once	TRBJ2-1	TGTGCCAGCAGCTTAGCAATAACTAGCGGCCTATACAATGAGCAGTTCTTC	CASSLAITSGLYNEQFF
TRBD2	TRBV7-8	NA	TRBJ2-2	TGTGCCAGCAGCTTAGTTTCCGGGAGGCCGAACACCGGGGAGCTGTTTTTT	CASSLVSGRPNTGELFF
TRBD1	TRBV3-1/TRBV3-2	NA	TRBJ1-1	TGTGCCACCAGGGGGGCCCATGAGGCTTTCTTT	CATRGAHEAFF
NA	TRBV6-2/TRBV6-3	NA	TRBJ1-1	TGTGCCAGCAGTTATCAGGGGCCGCGGGCTTTCTTT	CASSYQGPRAFF
NA	TRBV19	NA	TRBJ2-1	TGTGCCAGCCGACAGTCCTCCTACAATGAGCAGTTCTTC	CASRQSSYNEQFF
TRBD1	TRBV6-5	NA	TRBJ1-2	TGTGCCAGCAGGCCGACAGGGAGCTATGGCTACACCTTC	CASRPTGSYGYTF